One and the same sample provided the 17 T cell receptor beta chains below, sequenced in a study of shared clonotypes between healthy human individuals. Assay: immunoSEQ multiplex PCR; the TCRdb copy retains only in-frame clones and omits some. The table includes 550,000 to 750,000 clones, 95% to 96% detected once. As defined, naive CD8 cells were CD45RO-negative and positively selected for CCR7, with terminally differentiated effector memory CD45RA+ cells excluded. Sequencing was done on a sample of naive CD8+ T cells sorted from blood. The receptors shown here come from a woman aged 25 to 45 in good health.

V is TRBV6-5 and J is TRBJ2-2, with D perhaps TRBD2 (6 bases). Germline V gene lookup returns CDR1 MNHEY and CDR2 SVGAGI. Deletions cut 0 bases from V and 1 base from J, with 9 bases between. The CDR3 loop spans 16 amino acids. The CDR3 loop reads CASSYSLAVNTGELFF. The CDR3 DNA sequence: TGTGCCAGCAGTTACTCGTTAGCGGTGAACACCGGGGAGCTGTTTTTT.

This chain joins TRBV21-1 and TRBJ1-4. TRBV21-1 corresponds to a pseudogene. The CDR3 is made up of 15 amino acids. In nucleotides, the CDR3 is TGTGCCAGCAGCAAAGTGGGCCGGGCTGAGGAAAAACTGTTTTTT. It yields the protein CASSKVGRAEEKLFF.

The V and J genes are TRBV28 and TRBJ2-7, with 7 bases matching TRBD2. The V segment lost 5 bases and the J segment 4 bases; nucleotides outside the gene matches: 5. The CDR3 runs to 13 residues. Germline V gene sequence: CDR1 MDHEN, CDR2 SYDVKM. The CDR3 protein is CASSPGLVYEQYF. The CDR3 DNA sequence: TGTGCCAGCAGTCCCGGACTAGTATACGAGCAGTACTTC.

The gene calls are TRBV15 and TRBJ2-2, with unresolved D. Trimming removed 8 bases at V and 4 bases at J, with 11 bases between. This CDR3 has 13 amino acids. Germline lookup yields CDR1 LNHNV and CDR2 YYDKDF (reference sequence). CDR3: CATSPEATGELFF. The CDR3 coding sequence is TGTGCCACCTCACCTGAGGCCACCGGGGAGCTGTTTTTT.

This chain links TRBV15 with TRBJ2-1; D possibly corresponds to TRBD2 (6 bases). This CDR3 is built from 14 residues. The germline V and J ends were trimmed by 6 bases and 6 bases, with 15 bases remaining between them. Germline V gene sequence: CDR1 LNHNV, CDR2 YYDKDF (reference sequence). CDR3 sequence: CATRGSGNSNEQFF. The CDR3 bases are TGTGCCACCAGAGGTAGCGGCAATTCCAATGAGCAGTTCTTC.

This clone came up once. The rearrangement links TRBV2 to TRBJ1-1; possible D gene TRBD1, 5 bases. The germline V gene has CDR1 SNHLY and CDR2 FYNNEI. Trimming removed 6 bases at V and 5 bases at J, with 13 bases between. This CDR3 is 13 amino acids long. The CDR3 here is CASRLGVETEAFF. Here the CDR3 DNA reads TGTGCCAGCAGGCTAGGGGTGGAGACTGAAGCTTTCTTT. Supplemented by reference TRBV2 and TRBJ1-1, the full variable domain reads EPEVTQTPSHQVTQMGQEVILRCVPISNHLYFYWYRQILGQKVEFLVSFYNNEISEKSEIFDDQFSVERPDGSNFTLKIRSTKLEDSAMYFCASRLGVETEAFFGQGTRLTVV.

V and J are TRBV27 and TRBJ2-7; D is possibly TRBD2 (6 bases). This CDR3 spans 15 amino acids. V lost 5 bases to trimming and J lost 2 bases, with 16 bases between them. The germline CDR1 and CDR2 sequences are MNHEY and SMNVEV (reference sequence). CDR3 bases: TGTGCCAGCAGTCCCGGCGGGGAAGGTCCCTACGAGCAGTACTTC. The encoded protein is CASSPGGEGPYEQYF.

The CDR3 DNA is TGTGCCAGCAGCTTGACAGGCTACAATGAGCAGTTCTTC. Protein product: CASSLTGYNEQFF. The chain has TRBV5-6 and TRBJ2-1; a weak D match, TRBD1 (5 bases). The CDR3 is 13 residues long. Deletions cut 1 base from V and 3 bases from J, with 5 bases between. Per the germline V gene, CDR1 is SGHDT and CDR2 is YYEEEE.

This sequence joins TRBV7-9 and TRBJ1-1, with 8 bases matching TRBD1. Germline lookup yields CDR1 SEHNR and CDR2 FQNEAQ (reference sequence). This CDR3 spans 14 amino acids. V lost 5 bases to trimming and J lost 3 bases; unmatched junction nucleotides: 5. This CDR3 is CASSLTGADTEAFF. In DNA, the CDR3 is TGTGCCAGCAGCCTGACAGGGGCGGACACTGAAGCTTTCTTT.

This clone was recorded once. The chain uses TRBV7-9 and TRBJ2-1, with 8 bases aligning to TRBD2. CDR3 size: 17 residues. Germline V lookup: CDR1 SEHNR, CDR2 FQNEAQ (reference sequence). J lost 7 bases, V lost 2 bases, and 13 bases had no gene match. The CDR3 nucleotides are TGTGCCAGCAGCTTACTACGGGAGGGGGGGTTTTGGAATGAGCAGTTCTTC. It codes for CASSLLREGGFWNEQFF. Using reference TRBV7-9 and TRBJ2-1 for the parts outside the CDR3, the full variable domain is DTGVSQNPRHKITKRGQNVTFRCDPISEHNRLYWYRQTLGQGPEFLTYFQNEAQLEKSRLLSDRFSAERPKGSFSTLEIQRTEQGDSAMYLCASSLLREGGFWNEQFFGPGTRLTVL.

The chain couples TRBV10-1 to TRBJ1-1, with D unclear. Germline V gene sequence: CDR1 WNHNN, CDR2 SYGVQD (reference sequence). This CDR3 comprises 14 residues. V lost 0 bases and J lost 1, with 6 bases in between. In nucleotides, the CDR3 is TGCGCCAGCAGTGAGTCGCAGAGGAACACTGAAGCTTTCTTT. Translated: CASSESQRNTEAFF.

V is TRBV7-9 and J is TRBJ2-7; D might be TRBD1 (7 bases). This CDR3 region has 17 residues. The V and J ends lost 2 bases and 0 bases respectively, with 17 bases between them. Looked up from germline, CDR1 is SEHNR and CDR2 is FQNEAQ (reference sequence). The chain's CDR3 is CASSLWTGLLSSYEQYF. The CDR3 DNA reads TGTGCCAGCAGCTTATGGACAGGACTATTAAGCTCCTACGAGCAGTACTTC.

V gene TRBV19 combines with J gene TRBJ2-2; D is uncertain. This CDR3 spans 14 amino acids. With 5 bases removed from V and 0 bases from J, the gap between germline ends came to 7 bases. Looked up from germline, CDR1 is LNHDA and CDR2 is SQIVND (reference sequence). Here the CDR3 reads CASSPLANTGELFF. In nucleotides, the CDR3 is TGTGCCAGTAGTCCGCTTGCGAACACCGGGGAGCTGTTTTTT.

The chain carries TRBV13 and TRBJ2-7; 8 bases match TRBD1. V lost 2 bases, J lost 5 bases, and 5 bases stayed unmatched. CDR1 and CDR2 from the germline V gene are PRHDT and FYEKMQ (reference sequence). The CDR3 runs 14 residues. The CDR3 region is CASSLTDRVHEQYF. CDR3 DNA sequence: TGTGCCAGCAGCTTAACGGACAGGGTCCACGAGCAGTACTTC.

The J gene is TRBJ2-7, the V gene TRBV11-2, with 9 bases lining up with TRBD2. Trimming cost V 5 bases and J 0 bases; bases outside gene matches: 5. Germline CDR1 is SGHAT and CDR2 is FQNNGV. The CDR3 is made up of 15 amino acids. The CDR3 spells CASSKSSGSSYEQYF. The CDR3 DNA reads as TGTGCCAGCAGCAAGAGTAGCGGGAGCTCCTACGAGCAGTACTTC.

This clone occurred once. The chain joins TRBV28 to TRBJ2-1; 10 nucleotides line up with TRBD1. Unmatched junction bases numbered 6, after V lost 1 base and J lost 0 bases. This CDR3 has 18 amino acids. The germline gives CDR1 MDHEN, CDR2 SYDVKM. CDR3 coding DNA: TGTGCCAGCAGTTTATCCCCGGGACAGGGGAGCTCCTACAATGAGCAGTTCTTC. Encoded protein: CASSLSPGQGSSYNEQFF.

For the CDR3, the DNA is TGTGCCAGCAGCTTAGCGGGACATGCTGAAAAACTGTTTTTT. Its protein product is CASSLAGHAEKLFF. The chain is built from TRBV11-2 and TRBJ1-4, with a tentative D call TRBD1 (6 bases). CDR1 and CDR2 (germline): SGHAT, FQNNGV. V was trimmed by 1 base and J by 7 bases, leaving 10 bases between them. The CDR3 length is 14 residues.